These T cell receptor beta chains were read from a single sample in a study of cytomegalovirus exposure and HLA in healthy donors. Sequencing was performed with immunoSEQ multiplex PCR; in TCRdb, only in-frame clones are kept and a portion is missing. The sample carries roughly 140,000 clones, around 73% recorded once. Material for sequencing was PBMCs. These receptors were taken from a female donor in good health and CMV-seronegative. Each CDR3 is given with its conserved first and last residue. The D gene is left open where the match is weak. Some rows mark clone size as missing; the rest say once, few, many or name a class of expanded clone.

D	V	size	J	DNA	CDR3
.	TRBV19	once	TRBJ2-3	TGTGCCAGTAGTATGCTGTCCGGGTGGGCAGATACGCAGTATTTT	CASSMLSGWADTQYF
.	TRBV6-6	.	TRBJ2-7	TGTGCCAGCAGCGCTACACAGGGCTACGAGCAGTACTTC	CASSATQGYEQYF
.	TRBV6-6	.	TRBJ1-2	TGTGCCAGCAGTCCTGGACAGAGAAGTGGCTACACCTTC	CASSPGQRSGYTF
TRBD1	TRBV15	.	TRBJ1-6	TGTGCCACCAGCAGACGGGACAGGGGGTCCTATAATTCACCCCTCCACTTT	CATSRRDRGSYNSPLHF
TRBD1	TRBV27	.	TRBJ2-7	TGTGCCAGCAGCAACAGGGGGCCTCTCTCCTACGAGCAGTACTTC	CASSNRGPLSYEQYF
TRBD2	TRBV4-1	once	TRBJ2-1	TGCGCCAGCAGCTTCAGACTAGCCTCCGGGTATGAGCAGTTCTTC	CASSFRLASGYEQFF
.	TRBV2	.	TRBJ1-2	TGTGCCAGCAATGGCGGAAACTATGGCTACACCTTC	CASNGGNYGYTF
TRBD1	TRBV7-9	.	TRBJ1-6	TGTGCCAGCAGCGCGGGACAGGGGTTAATTTCACCCCTCCACTTT	CASSAGQGLISPLHF
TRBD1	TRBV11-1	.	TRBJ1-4	TGTGCCAGCAGCTTAAGGACGGCGGGACAGGGTGAAAAACTGTTTTTT	CASSLRTAGQGEKLFF
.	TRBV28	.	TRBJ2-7	TGTGCCAGCCGCCAGGGGTACGAGCAGTACTTC	CASRQGYEQYF
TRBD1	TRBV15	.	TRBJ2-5	TGTGCCACCAGCAAAGGGACAGGGCATAATGGGGAGACCCAGTACTTC	CATSKGTGHNGETQYF
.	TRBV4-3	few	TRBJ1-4	TGCGCCAGCAGCCAAGCCAGTTTTAATGAAAAACTGTTTTTT	CASSQASFNEKLFF
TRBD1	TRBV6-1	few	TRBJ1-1	TGTGCCAGCGGGGGACAGCTGAACACTGAAGCTTTCTTT	CASGGQLNTEAFF
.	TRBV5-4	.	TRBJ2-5	TGTGCCAGCAGCTTTGAGTACCAAGAGACCCAGTACTTC	CASSFEYQETQYF
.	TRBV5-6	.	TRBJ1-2	TGTGCCAGCACCCTGCCCGGTGGGGCCTTTAACTATGGCTACACCTTC	CASTLPGGAFNYGYTF
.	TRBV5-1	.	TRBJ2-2	TGCGCCAGCAGCTACGGCGGGGAGCTGTTTTTT	CASSYGGELFF
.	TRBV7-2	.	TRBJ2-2	TGTGCCAGCAGCCCCAGGAGGGGAAGGTATCCCGGGGAGCTGTTTTTT	CASSPRRGRYPGELFF
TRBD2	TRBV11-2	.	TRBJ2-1	TGTGCCAGCAGCTTATGGGTTTCTAGCGGGAGTCAGTCCTACAATGAGCAGTTCTTC	CASSLWVSSGSQSYNEQFF
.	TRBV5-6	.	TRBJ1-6	TGTGCCAGCAGCTTGGGTTTCGATAATTCACCCCTCCACTTT	CASSLGFDNSPLHF